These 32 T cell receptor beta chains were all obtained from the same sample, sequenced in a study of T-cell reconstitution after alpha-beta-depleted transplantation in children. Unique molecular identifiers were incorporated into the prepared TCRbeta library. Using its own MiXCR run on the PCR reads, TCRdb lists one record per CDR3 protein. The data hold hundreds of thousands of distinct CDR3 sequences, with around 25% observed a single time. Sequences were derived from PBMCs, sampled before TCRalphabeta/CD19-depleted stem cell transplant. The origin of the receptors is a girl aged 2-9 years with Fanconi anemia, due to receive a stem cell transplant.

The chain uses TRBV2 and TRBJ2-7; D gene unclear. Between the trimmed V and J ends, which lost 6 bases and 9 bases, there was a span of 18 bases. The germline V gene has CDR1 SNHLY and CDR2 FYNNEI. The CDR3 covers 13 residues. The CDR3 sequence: CASSPLMGFAQYF. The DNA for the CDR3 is TGTGCCAGCAGCCCTTTGATGGGGTTTGCGCAGTACTTC.

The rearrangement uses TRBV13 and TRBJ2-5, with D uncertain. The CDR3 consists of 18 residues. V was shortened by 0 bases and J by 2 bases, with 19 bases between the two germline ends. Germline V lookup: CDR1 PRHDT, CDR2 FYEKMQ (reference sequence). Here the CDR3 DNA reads TGTGCCAGCAGCTTAGGCCCCCACGGCCCCGAGATGCAAGAGACCCAGTACTTC. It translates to CASSLGPHGPEMQETQYF.

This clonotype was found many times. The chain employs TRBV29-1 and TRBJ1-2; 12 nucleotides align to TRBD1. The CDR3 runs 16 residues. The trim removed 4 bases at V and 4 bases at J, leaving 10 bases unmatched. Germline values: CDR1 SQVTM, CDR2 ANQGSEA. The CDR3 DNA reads TGCAGCGTTGTAACGGGACAGGGGGCGCTGGGCTATGGCTACACCTTC. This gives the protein CSVVTGQGALGYGYTF.

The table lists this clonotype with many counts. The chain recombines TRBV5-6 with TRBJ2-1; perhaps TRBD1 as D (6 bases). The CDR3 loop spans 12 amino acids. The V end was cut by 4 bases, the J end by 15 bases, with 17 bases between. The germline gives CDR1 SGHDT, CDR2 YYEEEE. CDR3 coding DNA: TGTGCCAGCAGCATAAGGGCAGGGGCGTTGTTCTTC. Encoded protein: CASSIRAGALFF.

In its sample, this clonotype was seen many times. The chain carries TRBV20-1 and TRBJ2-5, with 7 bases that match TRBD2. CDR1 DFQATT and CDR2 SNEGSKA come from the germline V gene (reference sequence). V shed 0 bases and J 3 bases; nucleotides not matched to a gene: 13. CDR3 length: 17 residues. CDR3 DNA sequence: TGCAGTGCTAGAGATAAAGGGCGGTGGACTAGGGAAGAGACCCAGTACTTC. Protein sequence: CSARDKGRWTREETQYF.

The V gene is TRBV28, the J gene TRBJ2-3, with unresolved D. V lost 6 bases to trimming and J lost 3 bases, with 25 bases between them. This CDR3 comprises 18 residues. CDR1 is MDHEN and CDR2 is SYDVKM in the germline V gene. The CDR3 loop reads CASRLDPAFWEGTDTQYF. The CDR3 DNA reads TGTGCCAGCAGGCTTGATCCCGCCTTTTGGGAAGGAACAGATACGCAGTATTTT.

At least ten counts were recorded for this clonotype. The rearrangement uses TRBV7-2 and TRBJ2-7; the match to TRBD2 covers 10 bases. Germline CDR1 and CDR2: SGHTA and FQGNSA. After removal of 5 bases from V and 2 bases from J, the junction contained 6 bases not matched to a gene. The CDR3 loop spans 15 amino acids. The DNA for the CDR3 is TGTGCCAGCAGCCATCGGACTAGCGGCACCTACGAGCAGTACTTC. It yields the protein CASSHRTSGTYEQYF.

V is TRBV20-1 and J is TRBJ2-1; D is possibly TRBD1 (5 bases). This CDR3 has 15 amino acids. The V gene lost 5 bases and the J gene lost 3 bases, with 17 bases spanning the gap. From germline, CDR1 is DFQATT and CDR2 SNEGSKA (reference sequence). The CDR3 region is CSAAESRGRYNEQFF. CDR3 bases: TGCAGTGCTGCGGAGTCAAGGGGTCGCTACAATGAGCAGTTCTTC.

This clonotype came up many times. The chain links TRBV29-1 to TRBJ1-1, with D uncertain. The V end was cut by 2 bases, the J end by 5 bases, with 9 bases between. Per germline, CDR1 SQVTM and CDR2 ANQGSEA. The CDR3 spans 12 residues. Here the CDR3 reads CSVEQPRTEAFF. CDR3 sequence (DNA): TGCAGCGTTGAACAACCGAGGACTGAAGCTTTCTTT.

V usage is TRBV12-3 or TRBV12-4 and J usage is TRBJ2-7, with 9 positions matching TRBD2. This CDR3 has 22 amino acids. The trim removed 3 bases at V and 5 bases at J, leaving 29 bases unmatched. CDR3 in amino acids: CASSFPEAYSGGSAGGVNEQYF. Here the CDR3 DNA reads TGTGCCAGCAGTTTTCCCGAAGCTTATTCCGGGGGCTCAGCGGGAGGTGTGAACGAGCAGTACTTC.

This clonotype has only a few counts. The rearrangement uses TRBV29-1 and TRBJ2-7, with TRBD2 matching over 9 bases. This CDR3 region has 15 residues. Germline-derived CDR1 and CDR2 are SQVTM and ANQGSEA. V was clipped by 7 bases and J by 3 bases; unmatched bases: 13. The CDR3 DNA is TGCAGCGCCGGGCACTTAGCGGGAGCTCTCTACGAGCAGTACTTC. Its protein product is CSAGHLAGALYEQYF.

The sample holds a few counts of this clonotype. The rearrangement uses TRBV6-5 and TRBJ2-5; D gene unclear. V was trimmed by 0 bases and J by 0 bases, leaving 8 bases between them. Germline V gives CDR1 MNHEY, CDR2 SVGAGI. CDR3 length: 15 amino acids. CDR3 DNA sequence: TGTGCCAGCAGTTACTCGAAGCCCCACCAAGAGACCCAGTACTTC. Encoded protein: CASSYSKPHQETQYF.

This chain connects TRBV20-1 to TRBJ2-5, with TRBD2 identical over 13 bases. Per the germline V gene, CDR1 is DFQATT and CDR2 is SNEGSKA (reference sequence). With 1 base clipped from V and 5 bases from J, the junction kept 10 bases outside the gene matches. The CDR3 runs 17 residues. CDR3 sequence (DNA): TGCAGTGCTAGAGGGGGGCGGACTAGCGGGAGATCGGAGACCCAGTACTTC. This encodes CSARGGRTSGRSETQYF.

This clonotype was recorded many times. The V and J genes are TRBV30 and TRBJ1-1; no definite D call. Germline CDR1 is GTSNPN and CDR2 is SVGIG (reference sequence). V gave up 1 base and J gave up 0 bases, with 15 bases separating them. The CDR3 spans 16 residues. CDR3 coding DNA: TGTGCCTGGAGTGAAGGCCAGGTACCGATGAACACTGAAGCTTTCTTT. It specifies CAWSEGQVPMNTEAFF.

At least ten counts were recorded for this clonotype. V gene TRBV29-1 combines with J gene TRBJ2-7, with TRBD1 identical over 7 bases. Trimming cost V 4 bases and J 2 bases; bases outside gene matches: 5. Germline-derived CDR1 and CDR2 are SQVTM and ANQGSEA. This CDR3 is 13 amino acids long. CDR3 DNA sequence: TGCAGCGTTGCGGACAGGCCCCCCTACGAGCAGTACTTC. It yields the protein CSVADRPPYEQYF.

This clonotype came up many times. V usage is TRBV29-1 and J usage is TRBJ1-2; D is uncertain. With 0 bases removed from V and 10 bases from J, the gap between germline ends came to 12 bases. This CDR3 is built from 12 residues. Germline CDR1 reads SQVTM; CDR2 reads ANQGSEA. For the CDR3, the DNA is TGCAGCGTTGAAGAGGAGGAGGTAAACTACACCTTC. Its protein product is CSVEEEEVNYTF.

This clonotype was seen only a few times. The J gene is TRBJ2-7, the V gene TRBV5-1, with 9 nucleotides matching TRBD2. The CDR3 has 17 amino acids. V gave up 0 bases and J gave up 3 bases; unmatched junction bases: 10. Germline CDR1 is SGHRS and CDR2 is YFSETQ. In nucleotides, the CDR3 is TGCGCCAGCAGCTTGGCCGTGCCTAGCGGGGAAAACTACGAGCAGTACTTC. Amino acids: CASSLAVPSGENYEQYF.

The CDR3 DNA sequence: TGCAGTGCTTTCGAGAGGGGGGAGACCCAGTACTTC. Its translation is CSAFERGETQYF. The chain combines TRBV20-1 with TRBJ2-5; a possible D gene is TRBD1 (6 bases). V was pared by 5 bases and J by 5 bases, with 12 bases between. This CDR3 region has 12 residues. Germline-derived CDR1 and CDR2 are DFQATT and SNEGSKA (reference sequence).

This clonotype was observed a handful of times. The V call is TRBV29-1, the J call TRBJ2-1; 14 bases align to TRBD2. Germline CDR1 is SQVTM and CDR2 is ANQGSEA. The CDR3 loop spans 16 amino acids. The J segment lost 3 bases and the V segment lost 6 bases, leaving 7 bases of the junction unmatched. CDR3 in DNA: TGCAGCGTAGATTGGACTAGCGGGAGGATCTACAATGAGCAGTTCTTC. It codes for CSVDWTSGRIYNEQFF.

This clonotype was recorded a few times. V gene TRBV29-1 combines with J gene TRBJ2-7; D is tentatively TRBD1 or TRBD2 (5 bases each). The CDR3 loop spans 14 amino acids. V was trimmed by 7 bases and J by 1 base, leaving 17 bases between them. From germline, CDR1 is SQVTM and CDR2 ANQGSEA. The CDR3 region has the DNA TGCAGCGCCATTCCGGGGACCCCTTCCTACGAGCAGTACTTC. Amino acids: CSAIPGTPSYEQYF.

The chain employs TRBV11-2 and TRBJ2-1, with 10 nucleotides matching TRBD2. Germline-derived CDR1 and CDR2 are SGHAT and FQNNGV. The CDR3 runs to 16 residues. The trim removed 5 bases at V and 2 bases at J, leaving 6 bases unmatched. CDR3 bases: TGTGCCAGCAGCCAGACCGGACTAGCGGCCTACAATGAGCAGTTCTTC. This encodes CASSQTGLAAYNEQFF.

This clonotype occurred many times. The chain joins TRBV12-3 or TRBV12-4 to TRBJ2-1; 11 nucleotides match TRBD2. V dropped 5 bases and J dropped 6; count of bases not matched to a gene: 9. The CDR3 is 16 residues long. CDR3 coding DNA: TGTGCCAGCAGTGCGACTAGCGGGGTAGACTTCAATGAGCAGTTCTTC. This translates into CASSATSGVDFNEQFF.

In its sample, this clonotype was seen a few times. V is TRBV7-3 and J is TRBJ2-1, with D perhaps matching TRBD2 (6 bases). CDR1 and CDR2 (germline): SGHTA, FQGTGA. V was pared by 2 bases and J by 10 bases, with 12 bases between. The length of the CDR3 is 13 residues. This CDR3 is CASSLSPGDEQFF. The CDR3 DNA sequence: TGTGCCAGCAGCTTATCTCCGGGAGACGAGCAGTTCTTC.

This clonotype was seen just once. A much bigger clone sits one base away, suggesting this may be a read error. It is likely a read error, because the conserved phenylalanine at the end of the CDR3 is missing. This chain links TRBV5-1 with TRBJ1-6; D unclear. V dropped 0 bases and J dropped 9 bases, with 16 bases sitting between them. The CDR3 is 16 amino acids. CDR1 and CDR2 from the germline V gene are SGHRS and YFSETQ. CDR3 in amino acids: CASSLERVGLGSPLHY. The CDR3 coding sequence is TGCGCCAGCAGCTTGGAAAGGGTTGGCCTTGGTTCACCCCTCCACTAT.

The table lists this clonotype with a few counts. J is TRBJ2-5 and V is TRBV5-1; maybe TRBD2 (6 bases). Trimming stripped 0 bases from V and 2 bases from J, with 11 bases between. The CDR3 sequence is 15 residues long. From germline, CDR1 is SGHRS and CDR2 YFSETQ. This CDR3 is CASSLVEGSQETQYF. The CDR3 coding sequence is TGCGCCAGCAGCTTGGTGGAGGGGTCACAAGAGACCCAGTACTTC.

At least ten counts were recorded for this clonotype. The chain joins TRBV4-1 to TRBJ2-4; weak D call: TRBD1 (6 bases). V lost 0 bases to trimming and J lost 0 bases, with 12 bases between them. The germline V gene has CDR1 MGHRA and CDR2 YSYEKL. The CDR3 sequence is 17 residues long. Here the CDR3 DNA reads TGCGCCAGCAGCCAAGAACCGGACAGTCTAGCCAAAAACATTCAGTACTTC. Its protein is CASSQEPDSLAKNIQYF.

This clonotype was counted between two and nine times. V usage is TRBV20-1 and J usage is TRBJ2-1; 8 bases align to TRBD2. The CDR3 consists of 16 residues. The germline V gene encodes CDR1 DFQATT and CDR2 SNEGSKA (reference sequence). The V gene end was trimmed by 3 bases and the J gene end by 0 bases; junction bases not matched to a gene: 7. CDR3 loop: CSARVSGVSSYNEQFF. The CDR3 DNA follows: TGCAGTGCTAGGGTTAGCGGGGTTAGCTCCTACAATGAGCAGTTCTTC.

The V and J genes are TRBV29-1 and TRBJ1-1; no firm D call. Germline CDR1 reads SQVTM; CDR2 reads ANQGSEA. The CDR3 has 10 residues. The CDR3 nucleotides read TGCGCTGGGAGGAACACTGAAGCTTTCTTT. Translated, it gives CAGRNTEAFF.

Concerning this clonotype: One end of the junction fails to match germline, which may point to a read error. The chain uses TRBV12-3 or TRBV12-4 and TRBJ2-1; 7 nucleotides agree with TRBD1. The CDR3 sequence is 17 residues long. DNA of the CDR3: TGTACCAGCAGTTTTGGTGGGGAACAGGGGTTCGGCAATGAGCAGTTCTTC. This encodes CTSSFGGEQGFGNEQFF.

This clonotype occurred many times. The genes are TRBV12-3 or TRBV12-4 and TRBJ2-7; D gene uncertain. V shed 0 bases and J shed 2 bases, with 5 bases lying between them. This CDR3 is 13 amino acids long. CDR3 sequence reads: CASSLAATYEQYF. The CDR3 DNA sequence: TGTGCCAGCAGTTTAGCGGCCACCTACGAGCAGTACTTC.

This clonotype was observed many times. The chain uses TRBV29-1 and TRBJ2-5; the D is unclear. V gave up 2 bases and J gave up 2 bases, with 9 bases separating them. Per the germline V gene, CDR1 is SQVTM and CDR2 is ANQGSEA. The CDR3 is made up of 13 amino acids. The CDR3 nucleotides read TGCAGCGTTGAACTGGTCCTTCAAGAGACCCAGTACTTC. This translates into CSVELVLQETQYF.

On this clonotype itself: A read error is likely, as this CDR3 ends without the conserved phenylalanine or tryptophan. DNA of the CDR3: TGTGCCAGCAGCTTAAGGGGGGTTGGGGTACCAGATACGCAGTATTGT. This codes for CASSLRGVGVPDTQYC. The chain recombines TRBV7-2 with TRBJ2-3; D may be TRBD1 or TRBD2 (6 bases each). CDR3 length equals 16 residues. Germline CDR1 and CDR2: SGHTA and FQGNSA. The V end lost 2 bases, the J end lost 4 bases, and 16 bases lay between the germline ends.